A selection of T cell receptor beta chains follows, all from one sample in a study of T-cell reconstitution after alpha-beta-depleted transplantation in children. Each CDR3 protein is one row after TCRdb ran MiXCR on the PCR reads. The sample lists about 200,000 distinct CDR3 sequences; about 8.4% were seen once. The sample here was PBMCs, mostly from graft donor cells, taken 360 days after TCRalphabeta/CD19-depleted stem cell transplant. Every receptor here comes from a male patient aged 2 to 10 who had a stem cell transplant for acute myeloid leukemia, so the T cells may come from the graft donor. CDR3s include the opening cysteine and the closing phenylalanine or tryptophan. D genes are given only for firm matches. Rows may omit the clone size; those that give it use once, few, many or a size class.

J gene | D gene | CDR3 length | V gene | clone size | CDR3 DNA | CDR3 protein
TRBJ1-2 | . | 11 | TRBV20-1 | . | TGCAGTGCTCGGGGACCCTATGGCTACACCTTC | CSARGPYGYTF
TRBJ1-2 | TRBD1 | 15 | TRBV12-3/TRBV12-4 | few | TGTGCCAGCAGTTTGAACCTGAGGGGGCGAGATGGCTACACCTTC | CASSLNLRGRDGYTF
TRBJ2-2 | . | 15 | TRBV29-1 | many | TGCAGCGTTGTGCGGGACACCTGGAACACCGGGGAGCTGTTTTTT | CSVVRDTWNTGELFF
TRBJ2-1 | . | 14 | TRBV5-1 | few | TGCGCCAGCAGCTTGGGGAGATCGTACAATGAGCAGTTCTTC | CASSLGRSYNEQFF
TRBJ2-3 | TRBD1 | 13 | TRBV20-1 | few | TGCAGTGCTAGCCTTGACAGGGGCGATACGCAGTATTTT | CSASLDRGDTQYF
TRBJ2-5 | . | 12 | TRBV2 | many | TGTGCCAGCAGTGACATGGGAGAGACCCAGTACTTC | CASSDMGETQYF
TRBJ2-2 | . | 13 | TRBV12-3/TRBV12-4 | many | TGTGCCAGCAGCCGCGCGAGCACCGGGGAGCTGTTTTTT | CASSRASTGELFF
TRBJ2-3 | TRBD2 | 16 | TRBV28 | many | TGTGCCAGCAGAAACGGACTAGCGGGAGATTCGGATACGCAGTATTTT | CASRNGLAGDSDTQYF
TRBJ1-4 | . | 13 | TRBV20-1 | . | TGCAGTGCTAGTAACCAACCAGGGGAAAAACTGTTTTTT | CSASNQPGEKLFF
TRBJ2-2 | TRBD1 | 14 | TRBV20-1 | many | TGCAGTGTTCTCAGACAGGGGGACACCGGGGAGCTGTTTTTT | CSVLRQGDTGELFF
TRBJ1-5 | TRBD1 | 13 | TRBV20-1 | few | TGCAGTGCCTGGGACAGTAGCAATCAGCCCCAGCATTTT | CSAWDSSNQPQHF
TRBJ2-3 | TRBD2 | 15 | TRBV7-3 | many | TGTGCCAGCAGCCTTCTAGCGGGGGACACAGATACGCAGTATTTT | CASSLLAGDTDTQYF
TRBJ2-3 | TRBD2 | 18 | TRBV10-3 | few | TGTGCCATCAGTGAGTCTCGTACTAGCGGGAGAGGATCAGATACGCAGTATTTT | CAISESRTSGRGSDTQYF
TRBJ1-1 | TRBD1 | 13 | TRBV29-1 | many | TGCAGCGCCTCAGGACAGGTGAACACTGAAGCTTTCTTT | CSASGQVNTEAFF
TRBJ2-1 | TRBD2 | 16 | TRBV7-3 | many | TGTGCCAGCAGCCTAACCGGACTAGGCGAATACAATGAGCAGTTCTTC | CASSLTGLGEYNEQFF
TRBJ2-7 | TRBD1 | 14 | TRBV7-2 | many | TGTGCCAGCAGTCAAGACAGGGGTCCCTACGAGCAGTACTTC | CASSQDRGPYEQYF
TRBJ2-2 | TRBD2 | 15 | TRBV20-1 | many | TGCAGTGCTTCAAGGCTAGCGGCGAACACCGGGGAGCTGTTTTTT | CSASRLAANTGELFF
TRBJ2-5 | . | 12 | TRBV5-1 | . | TGCGCCGCGGGATCGGAACAAGAGACCCAGTACTTC | CAAGSEQETQYF
TRBJ2-5 | TRBD1 | 14 | TRBV12-3/TRBV12-4 | . | TGTGCCAGCACCCTGGACAGGGGGGTAGAGACCCAGTACTTC | CASTLDRGVETQYF
TRBJ2-1 | . | 12 | TRBV6-5 | many | TGTGCCAGCAGTTATAAGGAGGATGAGCAGTTCTTC | CASSYKEDEQFF
TRBJ2-3 | . | 14 | TRBV12-3/TRBV12-4 | many | TGTGCCAGCAGTTTTAAGGTTCCGCGGGATACGCAGTATTTT | CASSFKVPRDTQYF
TRBJ1-5 | . | 14 | TRBV20-1 | . | TGCAGTGCTAGACCGGGCCTTCCTAATCAGCCCCAGCATTTT | CSARPGLPNQPQHF
TRBJ2-3 | . | 13 | TRBV29-1 | many | TGCAGCGCTGAAGGCCGACAGGCAGATACGCAGTATTTT | CSAEGRQADTQYF
TRBJ2-2 | . | 15 | TRBV5-5 | . | TGTGCCAGCACCCTGCTAGCGCAGTACACCGGGGAGCTGTTTTTT | CASTLLAQYTGELFF
TRBJ2-1 | TRBD2 | 15 | TRBV25-1 | many | TGTGCCAGCAGTGTGTCAGCGGGAGTTTACAATGAGCAGTTCTTC | CASSVSAGVYNEQFF
TRBJ2-7 | TRBD1 | 18 | TRBV7-2 | . | TGTGCCAGCAGCTTACGTATGCCTCTGGGACAGGCCTCCTACGAGCAGTACTTC | CASSLRMPLGQASYEQYF
TRBJ2-5 | . | 11 | TRBV29-1 | many | TGCAGCGTTGAACCTTCAGAGACCCAGTACTTC | CSVEPSETQYF
TRBJ2-7 | . | 17 | TRBV7-2 | many | TGTGCCAGCAGCTTAGCTAGGGGTCGCCTTAAGACCTACGAGCAGTACTTC | CASSLARGRLKTYEQYF
TRBJ2-5 | TRBD2 | 15 | TRBV5-1 | . | TGCGCCAGCGGACTAGCGGGAGGGCCGGAAGAGACCCAGTACTTC | CASGLAGGPEETQYF
TRBJ1-3 | . | 16 | TRBV6-5 | many | TGTGCCAGCAGTCCCCAGGGAGGGGAGTACGAAAACACCATATATTTT | CASSPQGGEYENTIYF
TRBJ2-7 | TRBD2 | 13 | TRBV20-1 | . | TGCAGTGCTGGAAGCGGGAGATCCTACGAGCAGTACTTC | CSAGSGRSYEQYF
TRBJ2-3 | . | 14 | TRBV4-3 | many | TGCGCCAGCAGCCAAGAACAGGGCACAGATACGCAGTATTTT | CASSQEQGTDTQYF
TRBJ2-1 | TRBD2 | 19 | TRBV12-3/TRBV12-4 | . | TGTACCAGCAGTTTGAAATGGAGCGGGAGGCCCACGAGGGTGAATGAGCAGTTCTTC | CTSSLKWSGRPTRVNEQFF
TRBJ1-1 | . | 13 | TRBV2 | . | TGTGCCAGCAGTGAAACCCGAACAGGGCGGGCTTTCTTT | CASSETRTGRAFF
TRBJ2-3 | TRBD1 | 14 | TRBV7-3 | many | TGTGCCAGCAGTACCGATGGACAGGGAAATACGCAGTATTTT | CASSTDGQGNTQYF
TRBJ1-1 | TRBD1 | 17 | TRBV5-1 | . | TGCGCCAGCAGCCCCCGGGCAGGCAAGGGGGCGAACACTGAAGCTTTCTTT | CASSPRAGKGANTEAFF
TRBJ2-5 | . | 13 | TRBV29-1 | many | TGCAGCGTTGATGGAGGGTTGAAAGAGACCCAGTACTTC | CSVDGGLKETQYF
TRBJ1-2 | . | 13 | TRBV12-3/TRBV12-4 | few | TGTGCCAGCGCCCCGACAGGTCTCTATGGCTACACCTTC | CASAPTGLYGYTF
TRBJ2-7 | TRBD1 | 12 | TRBV12-3/TRBV12-4 | many | TGCGCCAGCAGCCGACAGGGCTACGAGCAGTACTTC | CASSRQGYEQYF
TRBJ2-1 | . | 15 | TRBV2 | many | TGTGCCAGCAGTGATCCCAGGGGGGGTCTAGGTGAGCAGTTCTTC | CASSDPRGGLGEQFF
TRBJ1-5 | . | 13 | TRBV5-1 | many | TGCGCCAGCAGCCCGACCGGCTCTCAGCCCCAGCATTTT | CASSPTGSQPQHF
TRBJ2-2 | . | 15 | TRBV2 | many | TGTGCCAGCAGCACAGGGCCGGGGAACACCGGGGAGCTGTTTTTT | CASSTGPGNTGELFF
TRBJ2-2 | . | 15 | TRBV20-1 | many | TGCAGTGCTAGGGGGGCGGGGCGAAACACCGGGGAGCTGTTTTTT | CSARGAGRNTGELFF
TRBJ2-7 | . | 14 | TRBV6-5 | few | TGTGCCAGCAGTTACGCGACAGGTCGATACGAGCAGTACTTC | CASSYATGRYEQYF
TRBJ2-3 | TRBD1 | 18 | TRBV4-2 | many | TGTGCCAGCAGCCAAGATATCCTCCGGGACAGCCGCGCAGATACGCAGTATTTT | CASSQDILRDSRADTQYF
TRBJ2-7 | TRBD1 | 14 | TRBV6-5 | few | TGTGCCAGCAGTTACGTTACAGGGGGCTACGAGCAGTACTTC | CASSYVTGGYEQYF
TRBJ2-2 | TRBD2 | 17 | TRBV7-3 | . | TGTGCCAGCAGCCTTCTAGCGGGAGAAGCGAACACCGGGGAGCTGTTTTTT | CASSLLAGEANTGELFF
TRBJ2-3 | TRBD1 | 16 | TRBV12-3/TRBV12-4 | . | TGTGCCAGCAGTTTAGGGGGACAGGGGGCTGCAGATACGCAGTATTTT | CASSLGGQGAADTQYF
TRBJ1-4 | . | 16 | TRBV20-1 | many | TGCAGTGCTCACTCCCTAACCTCTGCAACTAATGAAAAACTGTTTTTT | CSAHSLTSATNEKLFF
TRBJ2-5 | . | 13 | TRBV20-1 | many | TGCAGTGCTAGTGCCCTGGGACAAGAGACCCAGTACTTC | CSASALGQETQYF
TRBJ2-1 | . | 15 | TRBV24-1 | . | TGTGCCACCAGTGACCCCGCGCGGCTCGACAATGAGCAGTTCTTC | CATSDPARLDNEQFF
TRBJ2-3 | TRBD1 | 18 | TRBV5-1 | many | TGCGCCAGCAGCTTGGTCAGGGGGTCTCCCTTTCAACTAGATACGCAGTATTTT | CASSLVRGSPFQLDTQYF
TRBJ1-3 | . | 16 | TRBV11-2 | . | TGTGCCAGCAGCTCCCAGCGGCCCCGGGCGGGAAACACCATATATTTT | CASSSQRPRAGNTIYF